The TCR beta chain under discussion was sequenced for a study of immune evolution from preneoplasia to lung adenocarcinoma. Each case's diagnosis was confirmed by two pathologists on H&E. The CDR3 covers 14 residues. CDR1 and CDR2 from the germline V gene are GTSNPN and SVGIG (reference sequence). TCRdb keeps only in-frame clones here, not all; method: immunoSEQ multiplex PCR. The sample holds 9,900 or so clones, 78% seen once. The genes are TRBV30 and TRBJ2-5; perhaps D is TRBD1 or TRBD2 (6 bases each). The J call may be incorrect, as the DNA end agrees better with TRBJ2-7. This clonotype was obtained from a person between 70 and 80 years old with lung adenocarcinoma. Sequenced material: FFPE minimally invasive lung adenocarcinoma tissue. The CDR3 region is CAWSAPGGGYEQYF. For the CDR3, the DNA is TGTGCCTGGAGTGCCCCCGGGGGCGGCTACGAGCAGTACTTC.